The next 10 T cell receptor beta chains were all read from a single sample in a study of T cell responses to AZD1222 COVID-19 vaccine. Assay used: immunoSEQ multiplex PCR; TCRdb lists only in-frame clones, some missing. Of over 100,000 clones listed, approximately 86% are singletons. The specimen comprised peripheral blood, sampled 28 days after the second AZD1222 dose. Receptors were obtained from an adult who received the AZD1222 COVID-19 vaccine.

V is TRBV7-2 and J is TRBJ1-5; D uncertain. CDR3 length equals 15 residues. Trimming removed 1 base at V and 7 bases at J, with 14 bases between. Germline V gene lookup returns CDR1 SGHTA and CDR2 FQGNSA. This CDR3 is CASSLDGSTGQPQHF. In DNA, the CDR3 is TGTGCCAGCAGCTTAGACGGGAGTACGGGACAGCCCCAGCATTTT.

The CDR3 is CASSLESSAFEAFF. The CDR3 DNA sequence: TGTGCCAGCAGCTTAGAATCCTCGGCCTTTGAAGCTTTCTTT. The rearrangement joins TRBV7-9 to TRBJ1-1, with D uncertain. The ends were cut back, 1 base at V and 7 bases at J, with 13 bases in the middle. This CDR3 is 14 amino acids long. The germline V gene has CDR1 SEHNR and CDR2 FQNEAQ (reference sequence). The full variable domain, in which reference TRBV7-9 and TRBJ1-1 provide the parts outside the CDR3, is DTGVSQNPRHKITKRGQNVTFRCDPISEHNRLYWYRQTLGQGPEFLTYFQNEAQLEKSRLLSDRFSAERPKGSFSTLEIQRTEQGDSAMYLCASSLESSAFEAFFGQGTRLTVV.

The rearrangement links TRBV12-3 or TRBV12-4 to TRBJ1-1; D unclear. V lost 6 bases and J 5 bases, leaving 13 bases between the germline ends. The CDR3 is 13 amino acids. The CDR3 DNA reads TGTGCCAGCAGCCCCGATTTGGGGACTGAAGCTTTCTTT. It specifies CASSPDLGTEAFF.

A single count supports this clone. DNA for the CDR3: TGTGCCAGCAGTCCGCCGGACAGGGGGGTCACTCAGCCCCAGCATTTT. Its translation: CASSPPDRGVTQPQHF. J is TRBJ1-5 and V is TRBV28; 10 nucleotides agree with TRBD1. This CDR3 spans 16 amino acids. Germline assignment: CDR1 MDHEN and CDR2 SYDVKM. The trim removed 5 bases at V and 6 bases at J, leaving 10 bases unmatched.

V and J are TRBV28 and TRBJ1-2; TRBD1 matches at 7 bases. Germline CDR1 and CDR2: MDHEN and SYDVKM. The V and J ends lost 8 bases and 4 bases, in that order; junction bases with no gene match: 7. CDR3 length: 13 amino acids. The CDR3 sequence: CASWEDRVYGYTF. The CDR3 nucleotides read TGTGCCAGCTGGGAAGACAGGGTCTATGGCTACACCTTC.

The V gene is TRBV7-3, the J gene TRBJ2-3; D is unclear. V gave up 6 bases and J gave up 2 bases, with 9 bases separating them. The CDR3 contains 13 residues. CDR1 is SGHTA, CDR2 FQGTGA, per germline. The chain's CDR3 is CASRLIPTDTQYF. Written as DNA, the CDR3 is TGTGCCAGCAGACTGATACCCACAGATACGCAGTATTTT. The whole variable domain, remainder taken from reference TRBV7-3 and TRBJ2-3, is GAGVSQTPSNKVTEKGKYVELRCDPISGHTALYWYRQSLGQGPEFLIYFQGTGAADDSGLPNDRFFAVRPEGSVSTLKIQRTERGDSAVYLCASRLIPTDTQYFGPGTRLTVL.

The chain recombines TRBV19 with TRBJ1-6; weak D call: TRBD1 (6 bases). The CDR3 covers 12 residues. Looked up from germline, CDR1 is LNHDA and CDR2 is SQIVND (reference sequence). Deletions cut 8 bases from V and 7 bases from J, with 9 bases between. The CDR3 DNA follows: TGTGCCAGTTGTGGACAGAATTCACCCCTCCACTTT. Its translation is CASCGQNSPLHF.

The rearrangement joins TRBV5-3 to TRBJ1-1, with D possibly TRBD1 on 5 matching bases. Being an ORF, TRBV5-3 has a function that is uncertain. The CDR3 extends over 17 amino acids. With 0 bases removed from V and 0 bases from J, the gap between germline ends came to 15 bases. CDR3 coding DNA: TGTGCCAGAAGCTTGGCGGAGGGGAGGGCAATGAACACTGAAGCTTTCTTT. Amino acids: CARSLAEGRAMNTEAFF.

The J gene is TRBJ2-5, the V gene TRBV10-3; 14 bases agree with TRBD2. Germline CDR1 reads ENHRY; CDR2 reads SYGVKD. J was trimmed by 7 bases and V by 8 bases; bases with no gene match: 9. This CDR3 spans 15 amino acids. The CDR3 sequence: CAIGLAGGQGVTQYF. The CDR3 bases are TGTGCCATCGGACTAGCGGGGGGACAAGGGGTGACCCAGTACTTC.

The chain links TRBV5-6 to TRBJ1-6, with TRBD1 as a possible D gene (6 bases). CDR1 is SGHDT and CDR2 is YYEEEE in the germline V gene. The V and J ends lost 0 bases and 7 bases respectively, with 8 bases between them. CDR3 size: 14 residues. CDR3 in amino acids: CASSLGQGNSPLHF. CDR3 sequence (DNA): TGTGCCAGCAGCTTGGGGCAGGGGAATTCACCCCTCCACTTT.